The T cell receptor (beta chain) under discussion was sequenced for a study of blood T cell repertoires in COVID-19. As for the study in general: Acute-phase and convalescent COVID-19 samples originated in the United States, Italy and Spain. T cells, B-cell-depleted T cells, or PBMCs provided the cDNA or gDNA that served as material.

Germline V gene data show CDR1 as SGHRS and CDR2 as YFSETQ. This CDR3 comprises 14 residues. Original handling: Cell counts per sample came from amplifying reference gene primers. Sequencing used immunoSEQ multiplex PCR; TCRdb keeps in-frame clones, though not all of them. That table furnishes V, J and clone size, whereas the DNA furnished D and trimming. The repertoire holds 250,000 or so clones, with about nine tenths as singletons. Notes on this clone: Mismatch with germline at one junction end may stem from a read error.

This TCR derives from a woman aged 25 to 39 with active or convalescent COVID-19. Input material: peripheral blood. The chain uses TRBV5-1 and TRBJ2-1, with D perhaps TRBD1 or TRBD2 (6 bases each). The CDR3 DNA reads TGCGCCAGCAGTTTGGGGGGCGAGTACAATGAGCAGTTCTTC. Amino acid sequence: CASSLGGEYNEQFF.